This record covers a single T cell receptor (beta chain). Its antigen is unknown. After less than twelve days in culture, the CD4+ T cells were isolated. A PCR test confirmed that the person had SARS-CoV-2 infection between March and December 2020. Participants received two doses of either the BNT162b2 or mRNA-1273 vaccine. Libraries were prepared by immunoSEQ multiplex PCR; TCRdb keeps only in-frame clonotypes and omits some of them. The repertoire consists of tens of thousands of clones, with approximately 77% occurring once and the leading ten covering 6.5% to 7.5%. This sample was included in a study of vaccination effects on CD4 cells after COVID-19. Study details: Late post-vaccine samples came at days +241, +227 and +161 respectively. Median timing of post-vaccine samples was 72 days after the second dose. A few million PBMC were placed in each well, which was supplemented with 10 IU/ml IL-2 and approximately 10 ug/ml peptides.

The CDR3 totals 15 residues. V trimming: 4 bases; J trimming: 7 bases; junction bases outside the gene matches: 7. Germline CDR1 KGHSH, CDR2 LQKENI. The clonotype was recovered from a human donor who had a prior SARS-CoV-2 infection. The genes are TRBV18 and TRBJ2-7; 13 bases agree with TRBD2. The sequencing here drew on CD4+ T cells from PBMCs cultured without peptide, taken after COVID-19 vaccination. The CDR3 spells CASSLTSGRAGEQYF. The DNA of the CDR3 is TGTGCCAGCTCACTAACTAGCGGGAGGGCCGGGGAGCAGTACTTC.